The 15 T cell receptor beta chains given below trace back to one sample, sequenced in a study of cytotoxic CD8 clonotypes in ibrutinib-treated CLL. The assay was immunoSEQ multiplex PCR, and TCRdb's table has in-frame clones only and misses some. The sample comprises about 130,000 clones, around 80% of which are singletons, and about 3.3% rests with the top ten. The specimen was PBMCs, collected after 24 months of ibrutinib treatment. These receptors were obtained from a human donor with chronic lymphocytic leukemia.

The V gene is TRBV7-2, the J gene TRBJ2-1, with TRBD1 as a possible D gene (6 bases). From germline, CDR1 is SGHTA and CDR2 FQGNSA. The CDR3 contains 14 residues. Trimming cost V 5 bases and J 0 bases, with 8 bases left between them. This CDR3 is CASSVQGSYNEQFF. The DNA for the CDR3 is TGTGCCAGCAGCGTACAGGGCTCCTACAATGAGCAGTTCTTC.

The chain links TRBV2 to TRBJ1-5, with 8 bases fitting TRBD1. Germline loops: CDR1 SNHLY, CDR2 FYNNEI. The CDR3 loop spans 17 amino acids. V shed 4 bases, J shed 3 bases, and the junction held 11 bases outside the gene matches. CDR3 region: CASSATRTGSNNQPQHF. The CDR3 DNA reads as TGTGCCAGCAGTGCGACAAGGACAGGGTCGAACAATCAGCCCCAGCATTTT.

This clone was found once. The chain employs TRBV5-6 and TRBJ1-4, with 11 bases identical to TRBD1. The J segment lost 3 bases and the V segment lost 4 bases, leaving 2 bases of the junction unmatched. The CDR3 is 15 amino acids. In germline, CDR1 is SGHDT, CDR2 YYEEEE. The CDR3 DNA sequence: TGTGCCAGCAGCCGGACAGGGGGCCCTAATGAAAAACTGTTTTTT. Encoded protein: CASSRTGGPNEKLFF.

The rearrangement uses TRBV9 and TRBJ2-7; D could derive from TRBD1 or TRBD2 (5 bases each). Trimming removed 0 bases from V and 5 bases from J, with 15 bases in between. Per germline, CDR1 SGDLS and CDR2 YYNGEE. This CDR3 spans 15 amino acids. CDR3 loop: CASSVGVGATDEQYF. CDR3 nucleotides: TGTGCCAGCAGCGTAGGTGTCGGGGCGACGGACGAGCAGTACTTC.

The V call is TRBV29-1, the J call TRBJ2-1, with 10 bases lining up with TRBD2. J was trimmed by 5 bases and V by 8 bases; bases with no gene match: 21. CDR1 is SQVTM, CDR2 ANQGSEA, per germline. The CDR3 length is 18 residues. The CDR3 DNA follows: TGCAGCCTTTTCGGACCTAGCGGGGGCCTACTCATAAACAATGAGCAGTTCTTC. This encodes CSLFGPSGGLLINNEQFF.

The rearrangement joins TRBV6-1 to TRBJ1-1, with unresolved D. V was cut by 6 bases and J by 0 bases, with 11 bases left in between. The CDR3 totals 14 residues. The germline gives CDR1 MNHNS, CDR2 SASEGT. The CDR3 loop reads CASRDQELNTEAFF. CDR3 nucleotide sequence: TGTGCCAGCAGGGACCAGGAATTGAACACTGAAGCTTTCTTT.

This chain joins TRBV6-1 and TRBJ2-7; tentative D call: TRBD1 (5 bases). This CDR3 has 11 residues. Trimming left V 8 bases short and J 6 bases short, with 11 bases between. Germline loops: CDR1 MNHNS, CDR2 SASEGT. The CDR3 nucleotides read TGTGCCAGCGACCGACAGACCGAGCAGTACTTC. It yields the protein CASDRQTEQYF.

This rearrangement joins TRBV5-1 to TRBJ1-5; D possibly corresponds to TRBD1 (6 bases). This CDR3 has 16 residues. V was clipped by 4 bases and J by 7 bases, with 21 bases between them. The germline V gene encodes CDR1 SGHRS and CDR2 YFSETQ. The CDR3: CASSRGSTGSGQPQHF. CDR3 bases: TGCGCCAGCAGCCGGGGTAGCACAGGGTCGGGACAGCCCCAGCATTTT.

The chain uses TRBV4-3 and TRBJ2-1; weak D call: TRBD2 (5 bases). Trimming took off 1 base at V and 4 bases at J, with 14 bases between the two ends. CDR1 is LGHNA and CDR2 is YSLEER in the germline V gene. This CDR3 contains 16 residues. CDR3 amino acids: CASSQVLAESYNEQFF. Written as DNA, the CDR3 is TGCGCCAGCAGCCAAGTTCTAGCAGAATCGTACAATGAGCAGTTCTTC.

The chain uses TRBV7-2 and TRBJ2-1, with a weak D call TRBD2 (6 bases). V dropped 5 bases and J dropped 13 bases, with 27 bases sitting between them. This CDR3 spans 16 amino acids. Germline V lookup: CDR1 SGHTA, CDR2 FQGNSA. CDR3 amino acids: CASSDPLALTKTYQFF. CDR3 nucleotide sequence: TGTGCCAGCAGCGACCCACTAGCTCTCACGAAGACCTATCAGTTCTTC.

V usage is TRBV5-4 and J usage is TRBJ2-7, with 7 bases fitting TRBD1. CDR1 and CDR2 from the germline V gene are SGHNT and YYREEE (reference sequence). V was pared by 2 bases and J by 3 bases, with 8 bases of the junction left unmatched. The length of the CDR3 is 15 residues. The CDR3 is CASSLRQGMFYEQYF. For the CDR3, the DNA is TGTGCCAGCAGCTTAAGACAGGGAATGTTCTACGAGCAGTACTTC.

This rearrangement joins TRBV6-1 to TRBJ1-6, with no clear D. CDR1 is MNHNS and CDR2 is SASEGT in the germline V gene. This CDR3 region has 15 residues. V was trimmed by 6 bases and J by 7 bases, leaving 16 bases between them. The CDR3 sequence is CASRVGETGNSPLHF. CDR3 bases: TGTGCCAGCAGAGTCGGGGAGACGGGGAATTCACCCCTCCACTTT.

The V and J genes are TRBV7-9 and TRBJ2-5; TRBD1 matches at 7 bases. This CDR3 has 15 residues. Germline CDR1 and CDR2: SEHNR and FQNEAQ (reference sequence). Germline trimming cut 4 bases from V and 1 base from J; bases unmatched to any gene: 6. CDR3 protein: CASSSRQGSQETQYF. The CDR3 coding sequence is TGTGCCAGCAGCTCTCGACAGGGTAGCCAAGAGACCCAGTACTTC.

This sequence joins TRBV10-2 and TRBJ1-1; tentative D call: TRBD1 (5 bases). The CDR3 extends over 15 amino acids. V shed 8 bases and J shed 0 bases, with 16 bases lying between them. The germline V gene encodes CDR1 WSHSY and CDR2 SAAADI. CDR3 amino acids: CASEGRGGVNTEAFF. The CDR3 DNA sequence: TGCGCCAGCGAGGGGAGGGGAGGTGTGAACACTGAAGCTTTCTTT.

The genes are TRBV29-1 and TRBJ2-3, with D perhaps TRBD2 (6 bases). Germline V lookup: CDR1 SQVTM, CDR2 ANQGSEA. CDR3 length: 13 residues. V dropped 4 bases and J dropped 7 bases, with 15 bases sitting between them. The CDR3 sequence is CSVVRPGGHTQYF. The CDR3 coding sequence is TGCAGCGTTGTCCGTCCCGGAGGGCATACGCAGTATTTT.